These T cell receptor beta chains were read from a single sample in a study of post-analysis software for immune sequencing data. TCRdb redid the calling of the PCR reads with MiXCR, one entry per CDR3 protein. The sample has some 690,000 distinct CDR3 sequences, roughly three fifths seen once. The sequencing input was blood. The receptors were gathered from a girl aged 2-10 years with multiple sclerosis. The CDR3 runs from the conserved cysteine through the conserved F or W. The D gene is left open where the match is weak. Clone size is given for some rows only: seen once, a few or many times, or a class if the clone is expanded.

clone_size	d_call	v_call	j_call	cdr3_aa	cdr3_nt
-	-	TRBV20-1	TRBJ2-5	CSALGRGGQMETQYF	TGCAGTGCCTTGGGGCGCGGGGGCCAGATGGAGACCCAGTACTTC
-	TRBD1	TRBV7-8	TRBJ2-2	CASSFWDRTGTGELFF	TGTGCCAGCAGCTTCTGGGACAGGACGGGCACCGGGGAGCTGTTTTTT
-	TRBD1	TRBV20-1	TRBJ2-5	CSAGGQGASGETQYF	TGCAGTGCGGGCGGACAGGGGGCCTCTGGGGAGACCCAGTACTTC
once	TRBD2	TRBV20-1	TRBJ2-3	CSALQRGGGMLDTQYF	TGCAGTGCTCTCCAGCGGGGGGGAGGTATGTTGGATACGCAGTATTTT
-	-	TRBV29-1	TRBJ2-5	CSVRSPQGLSETQYF	TGCAGCGTTCGCTCCCCCCAGGGGCTCTCGGAGACCCAGTACTTC
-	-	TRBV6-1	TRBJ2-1	CASTSGQSNEQFF	TGTGCCAGCACCAGCGGACAATCCAATGAGCAGTTCTTC
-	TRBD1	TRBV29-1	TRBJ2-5	CSVETDRGVETQYF	TGCAGCGTTGAGACGGACAGGGGCGTGGAGACCCAGTACTTC
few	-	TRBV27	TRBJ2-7	CASSTQGSNEQYF	TGTGCCAGCAGCACTCAGGGGTCCAACGAGCAGTACTTC
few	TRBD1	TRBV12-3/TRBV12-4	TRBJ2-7	CASSNGQGPTYEQYF	TGTGCCAGCAGTAACGGACAGGGACCAACCTACGAGCAGTACTTC
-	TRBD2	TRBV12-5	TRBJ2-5	CASGLVPGLAGGPGWQETQYF	TGTGCTAGTGGTTTGGTCCCGGGACTAGCGGGAGGGCCTGGATGGCAAGAGACCCAGTACTTC
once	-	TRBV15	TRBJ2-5	CATSRVGGAETQYF	TGTGCCACCAGCAGAGTAGGAGGGGCGGAGACCCAGTACTTC
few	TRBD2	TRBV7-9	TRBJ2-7	CASSLGVGLADPYEQYF	TGTGCCAGCAGCTTAGGAGTGGGCCTAGCGGATCCCTACGAGCAGTACTTC
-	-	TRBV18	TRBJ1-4	CASSLTAFNEKLFF	TGTGCCAGCTCCCTGACCGCCTTCAATGAAAAACTGTTTTTT
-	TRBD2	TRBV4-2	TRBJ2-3	CASSHRIALAGDSTDTQYF	TGTGCCAGCAGCCATCGTATCGCCCTAGCGGGGGATTCCACAGATACGCAGTATTTT
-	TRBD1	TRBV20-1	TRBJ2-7	CSAPSGTGDEQYF	TGCAGTGCTCCTTCCGGGACAGGGGACGAGCAGTACTTC
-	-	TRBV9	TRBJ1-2	CASSPDGRNYGYTF	TGTGCCAGCAGCCCTGACGGACGTAACTATGGCTACACCTTC
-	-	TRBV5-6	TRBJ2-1	CASSSRGPSYNEQFF	TGTGCCAGCAGCTCGCGGGGCCCCTCCTACAATGAGCAGTTCTTC
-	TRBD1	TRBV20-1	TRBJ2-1	CSVPGQGSHEQFF	TGCAGTGTTCCGGGACAGGGGTCCCATGAGCAGTTCTTC
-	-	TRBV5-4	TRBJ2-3	CASSLVGVSTDTQYF	TGTGCCAGCAGCTTGGTCGGGGTAAGCACAGATACGCAGTATTTT
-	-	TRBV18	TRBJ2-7	CASSPQGWYEQYF	TGTGCCAGCTCACCACAGGGGTGGTACGAGCAGTACTTC
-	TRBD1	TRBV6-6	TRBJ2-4	CASSPHGTGYIQYF	TGTGCCAGCAGTCCCCACGGGACAGGGTACATTCAGTACTTC
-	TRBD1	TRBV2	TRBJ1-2	CASTLLGQGDYGYTF	TGTGCCAGCACTCTCTTGGGACAGGGGGACTATGGCTACACCTTC
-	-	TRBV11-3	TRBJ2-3	CASSLTGGEGDTQYF	TGTGCCAGCAGTCTAACGGGGGGCGAAGGAGATACGCAGTATTTT
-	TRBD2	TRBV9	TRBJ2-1	CASSVGIAGGDEQFF	TGTGCCAGCAGCGTAGGAATAGCGGGGGGGGATGAGCAGTTCTTC
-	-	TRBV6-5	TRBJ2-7	CASSFITGGESEQYF	TGTGCCAGCAGTTTTATAACAGGGGGGGAGAGCGAGCAGTACTTC
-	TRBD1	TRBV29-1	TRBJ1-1	CSVGGQGARSATSEAFF	TGCAGCGTTGGAGGACAGGGGGCGAGAAGTGCAACATCTGAAGCTTTCTTT
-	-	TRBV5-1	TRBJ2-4	CASSSQGRDIQYF	TGCGCCAGCAGCTCTCAGGGACGGGACATTCAGTACTTC
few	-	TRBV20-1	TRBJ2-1	CSAKTTSTAYNEQFF	TGCAGTGCTAAGACGACCTCTACTGCCTACAATGAGCAGTTCTTC
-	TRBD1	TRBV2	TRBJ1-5	CAGSPMTGKDNQPQHF	TGTGCCGGCAGTCCAATGACAGGGAAGGACAATCAGCCCCAGCATTTT
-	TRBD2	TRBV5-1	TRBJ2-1	CASSFKGPRENEQFF	TGCGCCAGCAGCTTTAAAGGACCGCGGGAGAATGAGCAGTTCTTC
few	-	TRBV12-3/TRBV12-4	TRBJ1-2	CASSLLQGRDGYTF	TGTGCCAGCAGTTTACTTCAGGGTAGGGATGGCTACACCTTC
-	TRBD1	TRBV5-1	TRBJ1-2	CASSVGDRGDYGYTF	TGCGCCAGCAGCGTAGGCGACAGGGGGGACTATGGCTACACCTTC
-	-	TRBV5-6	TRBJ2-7	CASSLRDRVSYEQYF	TGTGCCAGCAGCTTGAGAGACCGAGTATCCTACGAGCAGTACTTC
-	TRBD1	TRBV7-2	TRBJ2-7	CASSLAMDRGAYEQYF	TGTGCCAGCAGCTTAGCAATGGACAGGGGGGCCTACGAGCAGTACTTC
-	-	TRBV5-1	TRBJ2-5	CASSLAGTSEQETQYF	TGCGCCAGCAGCTTGGCCGGTACGTCAGAGCAAGAGACCCAGTACTTC
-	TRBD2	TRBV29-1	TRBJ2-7	CSAVASGSSYEQYF	TGCAGTGCCGTGGCTAGCGGGAGTTCCTACGAGCAGTACTTC
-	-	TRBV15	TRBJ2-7	CATSPGDGGTSYEQYF	TGTGCCACCAGCCCCGGGGACGGCGGGACTTCCTACGAGCAGTACTTC
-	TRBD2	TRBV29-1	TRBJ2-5	CSIRSTSAPREQYF	TGCAGCATACGGTCGACTAGCGCGCCTCGGGAGCAGTACTTC
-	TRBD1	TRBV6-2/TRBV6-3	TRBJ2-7	CASRRDRVNEQYF	TGTGCCAGCAGGCGAGACAGGGTAAACGAGCAGTACTTC
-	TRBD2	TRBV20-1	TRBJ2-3	CSARDPSSGRLDTQYF	TGCAGTGCTAGAGATCCTTCCAGCGGGAGGTTAGATACGCAGTATTTT
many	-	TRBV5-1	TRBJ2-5	CASSLDGETQYF	TGTGCCAGCAGTTTAGATGGGGAGACCCAGTACTTC
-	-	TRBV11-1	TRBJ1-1	CASSPGLGSNTEAFF	TGTGCCAGCAGCCCAGGTTTGGGCTCGAACACTGAAGCTTTCTTT
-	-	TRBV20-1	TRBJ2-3	CSASWAASTDTQYF	TGCAGTGCTAGCTGGGCGGCTAGCACAGATACGCAGTATTTT
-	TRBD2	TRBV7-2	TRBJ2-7	CASSSASGGYEQYF	TGTGCCAGCAGCTCCGCTAGCGGGGGATACGAGCAGTACTTC
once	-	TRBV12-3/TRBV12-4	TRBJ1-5	CASRSQGSQPQHF	TGTGCCAGCAGATCCCAGGGGTCGCAGCCCCAGCATTTT
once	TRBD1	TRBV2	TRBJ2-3	CASKTGIADTQYF	TGTGCCAGCAAGACAGGGATCGCAGATACGCAGTATTTT
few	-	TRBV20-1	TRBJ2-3	CSARNGLTDTQYF	TGCAGTGCTAGGAATGGGCTTACAGATACGCAGTATTTT
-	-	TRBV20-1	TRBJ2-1	CSARVVDNEQFF	TGCAGTGCTAGAGTGGTCGACAATGAGCAGTTCTTC
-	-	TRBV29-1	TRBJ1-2	CSVVSGYTF	TGCAGCGTTGTATCTGGCTACACCTTC
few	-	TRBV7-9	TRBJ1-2	CASSLVGGPGYTF	TGTGCCAGCAGCCTCGTCGGGGGTCCTGGCTACACCTTC
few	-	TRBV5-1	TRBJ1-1	CASSLAGRGTEAFF	TGCGCCAGCAGCTTGGCAGGGCGGGGCACTGAAGCTTTCTTT
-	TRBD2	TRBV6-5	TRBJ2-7	CASSRTSEGPYEQYF	TGTGCCAGCAGTAGAACTAGCGAAGGCCCCTACGAGCAGTACTTC
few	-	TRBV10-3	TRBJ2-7	CAIRGARAGGSDEQYF	TGTGCCATCAGAGGTGCGAGGGCAGGGGGGTCCGACGAGCAGTACTTC
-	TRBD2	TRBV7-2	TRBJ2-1	CASSLPGGLTNEQFF	TGTGCCAGCAGCTTGCCGGGAGGGTTAACCAATGAGCAGTTCTTC
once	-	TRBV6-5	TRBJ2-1	CASSSNRERGSYNEQFF	TGTGCCAGCAGTTCGAACAGGGAACGGGGCTCCTACAATGAGCAGTTCTTC
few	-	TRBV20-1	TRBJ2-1	CSVPGTSSYNEQFF	TGCAGTGTCCCCGGGACCAGCTCCTACAATGAGCAGTTCTTC
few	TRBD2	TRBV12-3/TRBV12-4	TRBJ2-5	CASSWTSGQETQYF	TGTGCCAGCAGTTGGACTAGCGGCCAAGAGACCCAGTACTTC
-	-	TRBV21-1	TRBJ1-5	CASSTTEGRPAYQPQHF	TGTGCCAGCAGCACAACTGAGGGGCGACCCGCTTATCAGCCCCAGCATTTT
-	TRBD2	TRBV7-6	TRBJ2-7	CASSLAAAGGSYEQYF	TGTGCCAGCAGCTTAGCGGCAGCGGGGGGTTCCTACGAGCAGTACTTC